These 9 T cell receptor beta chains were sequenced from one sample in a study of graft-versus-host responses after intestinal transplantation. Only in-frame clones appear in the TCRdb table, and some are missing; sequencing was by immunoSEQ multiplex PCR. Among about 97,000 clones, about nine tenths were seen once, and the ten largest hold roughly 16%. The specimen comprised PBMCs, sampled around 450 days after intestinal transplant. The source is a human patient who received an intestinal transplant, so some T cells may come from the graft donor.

The CDR3 bases are TGTGCCAGCAGCCAAGCCCTAACGGGGGGCACAGATACGCAGTATTTT. It encodes CASSQALTGGTDTQYF. The rearrangement uses TRBV4-2 and TRBJ2-3, with D possibly matching TRBD2 (6 bases). CDR1 LGHNA and CDR2 YNFKEQ come from the germline V gene. The CDR3 is 16 amino acids. V was shortened by 1 base and J by 1 base, with 12 bases between the two germline ends.

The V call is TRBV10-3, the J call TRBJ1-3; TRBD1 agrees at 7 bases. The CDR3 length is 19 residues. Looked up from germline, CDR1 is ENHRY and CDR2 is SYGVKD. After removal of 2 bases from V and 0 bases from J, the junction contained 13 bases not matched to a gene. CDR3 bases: TGTGCCATCAGTGAGGTACAGGGGTCGGGGGCCCGCTCTGGAAACACCATATATTTT. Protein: CAISEVQGSGARSGNTIYF.

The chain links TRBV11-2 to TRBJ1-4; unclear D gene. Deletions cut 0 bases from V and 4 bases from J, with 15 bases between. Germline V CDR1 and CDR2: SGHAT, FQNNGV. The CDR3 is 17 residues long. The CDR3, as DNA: TGTGCCAGCAGCTTAGACTCCCCCGTTTGGAATAATGAAAAACTGTTTTTT. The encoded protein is CASSLDSPVWNNEKLFF.

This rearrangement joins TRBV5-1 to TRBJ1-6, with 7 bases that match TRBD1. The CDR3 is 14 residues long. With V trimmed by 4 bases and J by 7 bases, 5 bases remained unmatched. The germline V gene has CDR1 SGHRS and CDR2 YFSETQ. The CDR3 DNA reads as TGCGCCAGCAGCCCCCGGGACAGCAATTCACCCCTCCACTTT. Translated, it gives CASSPRDSNSPLHF.

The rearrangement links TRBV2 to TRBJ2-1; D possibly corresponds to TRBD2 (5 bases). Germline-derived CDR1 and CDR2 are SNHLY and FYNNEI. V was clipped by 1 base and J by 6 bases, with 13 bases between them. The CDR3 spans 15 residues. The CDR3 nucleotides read TGTGCCAGCAGTGAAGGATGGGCTCGGGGCAATGAGCAGTTCTTC. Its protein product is CASSEGWARGNEQFF.

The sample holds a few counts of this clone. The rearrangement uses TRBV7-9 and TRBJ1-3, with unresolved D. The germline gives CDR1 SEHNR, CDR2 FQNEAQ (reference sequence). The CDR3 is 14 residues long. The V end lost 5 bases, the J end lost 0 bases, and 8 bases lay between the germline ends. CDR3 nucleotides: TGTGCCAGCAGCGAGGGATTCTCTGGAAACACCATATATTTT. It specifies CASSEGFSGNTIYF. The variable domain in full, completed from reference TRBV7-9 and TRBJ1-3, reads DTGVSQNPRHKITKRGQNVTFRCDPISEHNRLYWYRQTLGQGPEFLTYFQNEAQLEKSRLLSDRFSAERPKGSFSTLEIQRTEQGDSAMYLCASSEGFSGNTIYFGEGSWLTVV.

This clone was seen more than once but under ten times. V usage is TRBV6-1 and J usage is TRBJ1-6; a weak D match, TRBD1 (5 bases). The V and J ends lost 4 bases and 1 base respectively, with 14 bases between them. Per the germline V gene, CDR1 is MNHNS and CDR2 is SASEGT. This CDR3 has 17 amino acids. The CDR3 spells CASSANGRVSYNSPLHF. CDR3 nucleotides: TGTGCCAGCAGTGCGAACGGCAGGGTGTCCTATAATTCACCCCTCCACTTT.

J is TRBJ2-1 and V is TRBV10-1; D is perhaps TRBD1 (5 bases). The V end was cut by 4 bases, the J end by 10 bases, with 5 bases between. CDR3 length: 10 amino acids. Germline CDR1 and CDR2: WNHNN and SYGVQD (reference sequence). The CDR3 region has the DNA TGCGCCAGCAGTGCAGGGGAGCAGTTCTTC. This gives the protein CASSAGEQFF.

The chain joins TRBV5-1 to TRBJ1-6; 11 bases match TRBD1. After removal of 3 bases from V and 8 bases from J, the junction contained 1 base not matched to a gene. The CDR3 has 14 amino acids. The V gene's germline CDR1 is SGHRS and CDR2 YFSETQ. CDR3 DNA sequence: TGCGCCAGCAGCTGGGGACAGGGGGATTCACCCCTCCACTTT. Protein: CASSWGQGDSPLHF.